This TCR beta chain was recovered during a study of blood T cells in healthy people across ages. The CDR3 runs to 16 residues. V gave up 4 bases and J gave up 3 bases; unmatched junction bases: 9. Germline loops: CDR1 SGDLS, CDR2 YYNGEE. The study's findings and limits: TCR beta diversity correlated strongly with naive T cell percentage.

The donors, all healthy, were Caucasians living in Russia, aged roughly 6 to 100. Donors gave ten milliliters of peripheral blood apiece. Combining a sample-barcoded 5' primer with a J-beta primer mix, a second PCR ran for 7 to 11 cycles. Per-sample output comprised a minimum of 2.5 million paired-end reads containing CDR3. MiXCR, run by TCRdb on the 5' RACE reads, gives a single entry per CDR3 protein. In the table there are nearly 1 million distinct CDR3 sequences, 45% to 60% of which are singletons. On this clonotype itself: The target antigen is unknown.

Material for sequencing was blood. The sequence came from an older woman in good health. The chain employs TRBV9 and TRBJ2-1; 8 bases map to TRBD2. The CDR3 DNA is TGTGCCAGCAGCCCGAGCGGGACTAGTATCTACAATGAGCAGTTCTTC. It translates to CASSPSGTSIYNEQFF. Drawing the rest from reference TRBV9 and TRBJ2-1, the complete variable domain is DSGVTQTPKHLITATGQRVTLRCSPRSGDLSVYWYQQSLDQGLQFLIQYYNGEERAKGNILERFSAQQFPDLHSELNLSSLELGDSALYFCASSPSGTSIYNEQFFGPGTRLTVL.